This TCR beta chain appears in the sequencing data of a study of cytomegalovirus exposure and HLA in healthy donors. Overall study results and limits: Altogether, 160 or so TCR beta chains were recorded as cytomegalovirus-associated. V- and J-gene trimming of TCR beta was linked (in a later analysis) to a missense DCLRE1C variant.

Regarding this clone: Its antigen remains unidentified. The junction departs from the called germline gene at one end, perhaps through a read error.

Germline assignment: CDR1 SSHAT and CDR2 FNYEAQ (reference sequence). The CDR3 sequence is 22 residues long. The study ran its PCR with 60 Vbeta and 13 Jbeta primers. Sequencing used immunoSEQ multiplex PCR; TCRdb keeps in-frame clones, though not all of them. The repertoire holds 65,000 to 90,000 clones, with roughly 86% as singletons. The TCR was taken from a man younger than 35 in good health and CMV-seronegative. The sequenced material came from PBMCs. The J gene is TRBJ2-2, the V gene TRBV7-7, with 8 bases matching TRBD1. The CDR3, as DNA: TGTGCTAGCAGCTTAGATCGTCCGGGACAGGCCTTTGGGGTGAGAGGAACCGGGGAGCTGTTTTTT. Protein sequence: CASSLDRPGQAFGVRGTGELFF.